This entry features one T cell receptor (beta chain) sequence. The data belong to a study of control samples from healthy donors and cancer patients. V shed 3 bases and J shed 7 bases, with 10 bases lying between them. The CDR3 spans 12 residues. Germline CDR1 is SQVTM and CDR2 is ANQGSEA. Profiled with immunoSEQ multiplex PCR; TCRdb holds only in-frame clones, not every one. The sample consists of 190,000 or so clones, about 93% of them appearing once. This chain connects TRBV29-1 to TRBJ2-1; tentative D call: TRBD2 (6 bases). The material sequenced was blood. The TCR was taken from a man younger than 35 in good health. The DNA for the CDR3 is TGCAGCGTTGAGGCTGGGGGGAATGAGCAGTTCTTC. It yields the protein CSVEAGGNEQFF.